The next 21 T cell receptor beta chains were all read from a single sample in a study of cytomegalovirus exposure and HLA in healthy donors. Primers included in the PCR were 60 Vbeta and 13 Jbeta primers. Libraries were prepared by immunoSEQ multiplex PCR; TCRdb keeps only in-frame clonotypes and omits some of them. The sample includes roughly 66,000 clones, around 81% seen only once; the top ten take around 6.3%. Sequencing was carried out using PBMCs. All receptors come from a man in his fifties or sixties in good health and CMV-seronegative.

In its sample, this clone was seen a few times. The chain carries TRBV27 and TRBJ2-1; 8 nucleotides line up with TRBD2. CDR1 is MNHEY, CDR2 SMNVEV, per germline (reference sequence). With 5 bases clipped from V and 0 bases from J, the junction kept 3 bases outside the gene matches. The CDR3 covers 15 residues. The CDR3 region has the DNA TGTGCCAGCAGTCCCGGGACTAGCTCCTACAATGAGCAGTTCTTC. Its protein product is CASSPGTSSYNEQFF.

This chain uses TRBV6-1 with TRBJ1-2, with 8 bases that match TRBD1. Per germline, CDR1 MNHNS and CDR2 SASEGT. J gave up 5 bases and V 8 bases, and 7 bases lay outside the gene matches. The CDR3 contains 13 residues. For the CDR3, the DNA is TGTGCCAGCGGCAGGGGGCAAGGGTATGGCTACACCTTC. It translates to CASGRGQGYGYTF.

The chain combines TRBV6-6 with TRBJ2-5; D gene ambiguous. Per germline, CDR1 MNHNY and CDR2 SVGAGI (reference sequence). V was pared by 2 bases and J by 0 bases, with 4 bases between. The CDR3 extends over 13 amino acids. The CDR3 reads CASSYDYQETQYF. DNA of the CDR3: TGTGCCAGCAGTTACGACTACCAAGAGACCCAGTACTTC.

The rearrangement links TRBV5-8 to TRBJ2-3; D remains unclear. The CDR3 is 12 residues long. With 0 bases removed from V and 7 bases from J, the gap between germline ends came to 6 bases. The V gene's germline CDR1 is SGHTS and CDR2 YDEGEE. CDR3 DNA sequence: TGTGCCAGCAGCTTGGGTGGCTATACGCAGTATTTT. It codes for CASSLGGYTQYF.

This rearrangement joins TRBV7-9 to TRBJ2-4, with a tentative D call TRBD2 (6 bases). Trimming pared 5 bases from V and 0 bases from J, leaving 8 bases between. Germline V gene sequence: CDR1 SEHNR, CDR2 FQNEAQ (reference sequence). CDR3 size: 14 residues. For the CDR3, the DNA is TGTGCCAGCAGCCGCGGGGTAGCCAAAAACATTCAGTACTTC. Protein product: CASSRGVAKNIQYF.

The rearrangement joins TRBV19 to TRBJ1-1; D unclear. The V and J ends lost 3 bases and 1 base respectively, with 9 bases between them. This CDR3 contains 14 residues. Germline assignment: CDR1 LNHDA and CDR2 SQIVND (reference sequence). DNA for the CDR3: TGTGCCAGTAGTATTTTTGTGGCGAACACTGAAGCTTTCTTT. Translated: CASSIFVANTEAFF.

The chain employs TRBV30 and TRBJ2-2; possible D gene TRBD2, 5 bases. Germline CDR1 and CDR2: GTSNPN and SVGIG (reference sequence). The CDR3 extends over 13 amino acids. V lost 0 bases and J lost 6, with 8 bases in between. The CDR3 protein is CAWSVRGPGELFF. CDR3 DNA: TGTGCCTGGAGTGTACGCGGGCCCGGGGAGCTGTTTTTT.

V and J are TRBV4-2 and TRBJ1-5; D uncertain. Trimming took off 0 bases at V and 6 bases at J, with 6 bases between the two ends. This CDR3 region has 13 residues. Per germline, CDR1 LGHNA and CDR2 YNFKEQ. The CDR3 protein is CASSQEWSQPQHF. Here the CDR3 DNA reads TGTGCCAGCAGCCAAGAATGGAGTCAGCCCCAGCATTTT.

This chain uses TRBV12-5 with TRBJ2-5; 8 bases are a match to TRBD1. The germline CDR1 and CDR2 sequences are LGHNT and FRNRAP. The CDR3 has 15 residues. After removal of 6 bases from V and 6 bases from J, the junction contained 12 bases not matched to a gene. CDR3 bases: TGTGCTAGTGGACCCGGACAGGGTGCGGAAAAGACCCAGTACTTC. It specifies CASGPGQGAEKTQYF.

CDR3 sequence reads: CASSQDRSVQPQHF. The CDR3 nucleotides are TGTGCCAGCAGCCAAGATCGGAGCGTACAGCCCCAGCATTTT. The chain recombines TRBV4-2 with TRBJ1-5; D unclear. Germline CDR1 LGHNA, CDR2 YNFKEQ. The CDR3 length is 14 residues. V was shortened by 0 bases and J by 7 bases, with 10 bases between the two germline ends.

In DNA, the CDR3 is TGTGCCATCAGTGAAGACAGTGGGAATGAGCAGTTCTTC. Translation gives CAISEDSGNEQFF. V gene TRBV10-3 combines with J gene TRBJ2-1; maybe TRBD1 (5 bases). Trimming stripped 3 bases from V and 7 bases from J, with 10 bases between. Looked up from germline, CDR1 is ENHRY and CDR2 is SYGVKD. This CDR3 spans 13 amino acids.

In this sample, this clone turned up once. This chain uses TRBV5-1 with TRBJ2-7; TRBD1 agrees at 10 bases. Germline CDR1 reads SGHRS; CDR2 reads YFSETQ. CDR3 length: 16 amino acids. Trimming cost V 4 bases and J 4 bases; bases outside gene matches: 11. The CDR3 region has the DNA TGCGCCAGCAGCAAATCTCCGGGACAGGGGCTTTACGAGCAGTACTTC. This codes for CASSKSPGQGLYEQYF.

The V gene is TRBV29-1, the J gene TRBJ1-1, with TRBD1 as a possible D gene (6 bases). CDR3 size: 13 residues. Germline lookup yields CDR1 SQVTM and CDR2 ANQGSEA. Trimming cost V 6 bases and J 4 bases, with 15 bases left between them. The CDR3 loop is CSVAQGLGTEAFF. In nucleotides, the CDR3 is TGCAGCGTCGCACAGGGCCTCGGCACTGAAGCTTTCTTT.

The chain couples TRBV11-2 to TRBJ2-7; 9 bases are shared with TRBD1. After removal of 7 bases from V and 5 bases from J, the junction contained 12 bases not matched to a gene. The CDR3 extends over 15 amino acids. CDR1 is SGHAT and CDR2 is FQNNGV in the germline V gene. In nucleotides, the CDR3 is TGTGCCAGCACATACCCCCGAGACAGGGGGGACGAGCAGTACTTC. Encoded protein: CASTYPRDRGDEQYF.

This rearrangement joins TRBV9 to TRBJ1-2, with 7 bases matching TRBD1. Looked up from germline, CDR1 is SGDLS and CDR2 is YYNGEE. The V gene end was trimmed by 0 bases and the J gene end by 4 bases; junction bases not matched to a gene: 3. There are 14 residues in the CDR3. The CDR3 DNA reads TGTGCCAGCAGCGTAGTAGGGGGCCCCTATGGCTACACCTTC. Its translation is CASSVVGGPYGYTF. The whole variable domain, filled in from reference TRBV9 and TRBJ1-2, reads DSGVTQTPKHLITATGQRVTLRCSPRSGDLSVYWYQQSLDQGLQFLIQYYNGEERAKGNILERFSAQQFPDLHSELNLSSLELGDSALYFCASSVVGGPYGYTFGSGTRLTVV.

The chain joins TRBV25-1 to TRBJ2-7; 7 bases align to TRBD1. CDR3 length: 13 amino acids. The V gene end was trimmed by 4 bases and the J gene end by 4 bases; junction bases not matched to a gene: 4. Germline values: CDR1 MGHDK, CDR2 SYGVNS. DNA for the CDR3: TGTGCCAGCAGTGCGACAGGGCGATACGAGCAGTACTTC. As protein: CASSATGRYEQYF.

The V call is TRBV4-3, the J call TRBJ2-4; 9 positions match TRBD2. After removal of 1 base from V and 0 bases from J, the junction contained 13 bases not matched to a gene. The CDR3 runs to 20 residues. Looked up from germline, CDR1 is LGHNA and CDR2 is YSLEER. The CDR3 DNA reads TGCGCCAGCAGCCAAGGATTAGCGGGAGAGGGGGACTTAGCCAAAAACATTCAGTACTTC. Protein: CASSQGLAGEGDLAKNIQYF.

This clone was detected a few times. The gene calls are TRBV27 and TRBJ1-1; TRBD1 agrees at 8 bases. Germline V gene sequence: CDR1 MNHEY, CDR2 SMNVEV (reference sequence). The CDR3 is 15 residues long. With 4 bases clipped from V and 3 bases from J, the junction kept 7 bases outside the gene matches. The CDR3 coding sequence is TGTGCCAGCAGTTCGCGGACAGGGTTACACACTGAAGCTTTCTTT. It is translated as CASSSRTGLHTEAFF.

The chain couples TRBV19 to TRBJ2-5; 10 bases are shared with TRBD2. The CDR3 runs to 14 residues. Germline CDR1 LNHDA, CDR2 SQIVND (reference sequence). After removal of 6 bases from V and 5 bases from J, the junction contained 6 bases not matched to a gene. The DNA for the CDR3 is TGTGCCAGTAGAAGCGGGAGGGCGCGGGAGACCCAGTACTTC. Translation gives CASRSGRARETQYF.

The V and J genes are TRBV5-6 and TRBJ1-5, with D perhaps matching TRBD1 (6 bases). Germline CDR1 SGHDT, CDR2 YYEEEE. The CDR3 has 15 residues. With 0 bases removed from V and 6 bases from J, the gap between germline ends came to 13 bases. The DNA for the CDR3 is TGTGCCAGCAGCTTGGCTGGGGGCCTCCGTCAGCCCCAGCATTTT. Residues: CASSLAGGLRQPQHF.

The rearrangement uses TRBV6-5 and TRBJ1-6; 9 bases map to TRBD1. After removal of 2 bases from V and 9 bases from J, the junction contained 8 bases not matched to a gene. Looked up from germline, CDR1 is MNHEY and CDR2 is SVGAGI. The CDR3 sequence is 16 residues long. The CDR3 loop reads CASSYRDRVAASPLHF. In DNA form, the CDR3 reads TGTGCCAGCAGTTACCGGGACAGGGTAGCGGCTTCACCCCTCCACTTT.